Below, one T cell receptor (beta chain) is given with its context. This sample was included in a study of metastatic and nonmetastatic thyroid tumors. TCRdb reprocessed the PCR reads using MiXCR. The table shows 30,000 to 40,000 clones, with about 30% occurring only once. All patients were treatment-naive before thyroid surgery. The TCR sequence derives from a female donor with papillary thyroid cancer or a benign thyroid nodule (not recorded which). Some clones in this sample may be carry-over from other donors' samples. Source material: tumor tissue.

As DNA, the CDR3 is TGCAGTGCCCAGACAAGTTCGGAGGGAAACTATGGCTACACCTTC. It codes for CSAQTSSEGNYGYTF. The V and J genes are TRBV20-1 and TRBJ1-2; unclear D gene. V lost 6 bases, J lost 2 bases, and 19 bases lay in between. Germline values: CDR1 DFQATT, CDR2 SNEGSKA (reference sequence). The CDR3 runs 15 residues.